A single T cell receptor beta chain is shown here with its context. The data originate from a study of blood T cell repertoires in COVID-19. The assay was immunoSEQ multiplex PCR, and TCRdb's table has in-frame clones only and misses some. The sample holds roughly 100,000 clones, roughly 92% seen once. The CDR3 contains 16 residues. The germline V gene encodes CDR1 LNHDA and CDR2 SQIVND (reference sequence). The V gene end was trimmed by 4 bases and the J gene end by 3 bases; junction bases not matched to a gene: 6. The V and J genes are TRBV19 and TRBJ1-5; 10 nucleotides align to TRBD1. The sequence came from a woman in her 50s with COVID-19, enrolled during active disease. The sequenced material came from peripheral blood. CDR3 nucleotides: TGTGCCAGTAGTACCCCCGGGACAGGGGACAATCAGCCCCAGCATTTT. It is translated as CASSTPGTGDNQPQHF.